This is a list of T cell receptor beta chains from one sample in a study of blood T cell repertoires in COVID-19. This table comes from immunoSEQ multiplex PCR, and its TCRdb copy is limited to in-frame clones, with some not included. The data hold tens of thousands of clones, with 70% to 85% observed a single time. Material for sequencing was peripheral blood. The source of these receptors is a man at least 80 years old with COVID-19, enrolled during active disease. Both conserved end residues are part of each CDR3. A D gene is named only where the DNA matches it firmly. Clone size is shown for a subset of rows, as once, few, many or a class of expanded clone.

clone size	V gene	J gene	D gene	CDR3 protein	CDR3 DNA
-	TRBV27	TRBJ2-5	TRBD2	CASSLSGGATRETQYF	TGTGCCAGCAGTTTATCGGGAGGGGCAACACGGGAGACCCAGTACTTC
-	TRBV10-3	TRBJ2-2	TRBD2	CAVLRSSGGTGELFF	TGTGCCGTCCTCAGGAGTAGCGGGGGTACCGGGGAGCTGTTTTTT
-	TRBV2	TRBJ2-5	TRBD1	CASSESGTGEETQYF	TGTGCCAGCAGTGAATCTGGGACAGGAGAAGAGACCCAGTACTTC
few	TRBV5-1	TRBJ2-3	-	CASSRAGKSTDTQYF	TGCGCCAGCAGCCGTGCGGGGAAGAGCACAGATACGCAGTATTTT
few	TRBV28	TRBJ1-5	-	CASSMGRAHQPQHF	TGTGCCAGTTCCATGGGGAGGGCGCATCAGCCCCAGCATTTT
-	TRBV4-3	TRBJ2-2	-	CASSRRTGELFF	TGCGCCAGCAGCAGGAGAACCGGGGAGCTGTTTTTT
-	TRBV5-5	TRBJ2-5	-	CASSLYSGQETQYF	TGTGCCAGCAGCTTGTACAGCGGACAAGAGACCCAGTACTTC
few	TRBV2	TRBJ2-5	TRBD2	CASGPRLAGETQYF	TGTGCCAGCGGGCCTCGGCTAGCGGGAGAGACCCAGTACTTC
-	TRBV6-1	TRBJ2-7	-	CASSEPWAYEQYF	TGTGCCAGCAGTGAACCCTGGGCGTACGAGCAGTACTTC
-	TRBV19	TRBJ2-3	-	CASSMKQGNIDTQYF	TGTGCCAGTAGTATGAAACAGGGCAATATAGATACGCAGTATTTT
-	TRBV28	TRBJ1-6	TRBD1	CASSLQGAGSPLHF	TGTGCCAGCAGTTTGCAGGGGGCCGGCTCACCCCTCCACTTT
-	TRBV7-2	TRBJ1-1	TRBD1	CASSLEGAGGKAFF	TGTGCCAGCAGCTTAGAGGGGGCAGGGGGAAAAGCTTTCTTT
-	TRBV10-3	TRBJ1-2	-	CAISDPAEGYTF	TGTGCCATCAGTGACCCCGCGGAGGGCTACACCTTC
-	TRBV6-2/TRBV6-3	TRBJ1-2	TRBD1	CASSSTRTGNGYGYTF	TGTGCCAGCAGTTCAACCCGGACAGGGAATGGCTACGGCTACACCTTC
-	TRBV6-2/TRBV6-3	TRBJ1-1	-	CASSLDTTNTEAFF	TGTGCCAGCAGCCTGGACACCACGAACACTGAAGCTTTCTTT
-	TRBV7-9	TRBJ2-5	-	CASSLMGSQETQYF	TGTGCCAGCAGCTTAATGGGCAGCCAAGAGACCCAGTACTTC
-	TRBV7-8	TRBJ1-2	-	CASSLSTGYGYTF	TGTGCCAGCAGCTTAAGCACGGGCTATGGCTACACCTTC
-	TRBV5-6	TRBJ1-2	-	CASSRWTVGANYGYTF	TGTGCCAGCAGCCGGTGGACAGTTGGAGCTAACTATGGCTACACCTTC
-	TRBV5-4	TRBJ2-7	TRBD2	CASSRGGNSYEQYF	TGTGCCAGCAGCCGCGGGGGGAACTCCTACGAGCAGTACTTC
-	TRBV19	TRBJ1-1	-	CASSIMGGTEAFF	TGTGCCAGTAGTATAATGGGGGGCACTGAAGCTTTCTTT
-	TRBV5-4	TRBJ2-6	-	CASSAGPGANVLTF	TGTGCCAGCAGCGCTGGGCCTGGGGCCAACGTCCTGACTTTC
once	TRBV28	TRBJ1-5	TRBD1	CASSSGQGRYQPQHF	TGTGCCAGCAGTTCCGGACAGGGCCGCTATCAGCCCCAGCATTTT
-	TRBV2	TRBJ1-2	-	CASEGGPYGYTF	TGTGCCAGCGAGGGCGGCCCCTATGGCTACACCTTC
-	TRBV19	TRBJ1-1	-	CASRLGEASNTEAFF	TGTGCCAGTAGATTAGGGGAGGCTTCGAACACTGAAGCTTTCTTT
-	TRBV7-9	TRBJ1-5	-	CASSLGTDPNQPQHF	TGTGCCAGCAGCTTAGGGACAGATCCTAATCAGCCCCAGCATTTT
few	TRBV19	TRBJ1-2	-	CASSLGQNNYGYTF	TGTGCCAGTAGTCTTGGACAGAACAACTATGGCTACACCTTC